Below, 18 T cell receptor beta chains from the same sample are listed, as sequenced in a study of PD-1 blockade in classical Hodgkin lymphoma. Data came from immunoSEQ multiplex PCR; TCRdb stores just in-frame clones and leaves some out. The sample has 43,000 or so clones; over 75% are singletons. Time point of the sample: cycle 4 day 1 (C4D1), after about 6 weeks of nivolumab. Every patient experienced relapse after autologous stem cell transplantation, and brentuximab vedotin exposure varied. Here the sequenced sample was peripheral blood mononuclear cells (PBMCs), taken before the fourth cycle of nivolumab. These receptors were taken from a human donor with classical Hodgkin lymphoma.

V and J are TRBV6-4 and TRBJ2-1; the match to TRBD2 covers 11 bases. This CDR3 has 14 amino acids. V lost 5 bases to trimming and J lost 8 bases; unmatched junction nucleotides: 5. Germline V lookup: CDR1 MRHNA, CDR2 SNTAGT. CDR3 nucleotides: TGTGCCAGCAGTTATAGCGGGGGGGGCGATGAGCAGTTCTTC. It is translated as CASSYSGGGDEQFF.

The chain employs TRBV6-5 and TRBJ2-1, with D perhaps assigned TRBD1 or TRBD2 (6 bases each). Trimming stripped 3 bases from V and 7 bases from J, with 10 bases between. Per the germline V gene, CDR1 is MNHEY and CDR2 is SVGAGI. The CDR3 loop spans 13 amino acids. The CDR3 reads CASSYGGRNEQFF. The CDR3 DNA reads TGTGCCAGCAGTTATGGGGGGCGGAATGAGCAGTTCTTC.

The CDR3 here is CASSGTGQGTWETQYF. As DNA, the CDR3 is TGCGCCAGCAGCGGCACGGGACAGGGGACTTGGGAGACCCAGTACTTC. The chain couples TRBV5-1 to TRBJ2-5; TRBD1 matches 10 bases. CDR3 size: 16 residues. Germline V gene sequence: CDR1 SGHRS, CDR2 YFSETQ. Unmatched junction bases numbered 11, after V lost 4 bases and J lost 5 bases.

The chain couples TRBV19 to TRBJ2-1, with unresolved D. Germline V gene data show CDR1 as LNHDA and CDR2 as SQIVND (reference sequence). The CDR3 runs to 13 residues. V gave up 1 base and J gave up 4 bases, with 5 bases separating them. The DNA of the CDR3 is TGTGCCAGTAGTATAGTTGCGTACAATGAGCAGTTCTTC. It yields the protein CASSIVAYNEQFF.

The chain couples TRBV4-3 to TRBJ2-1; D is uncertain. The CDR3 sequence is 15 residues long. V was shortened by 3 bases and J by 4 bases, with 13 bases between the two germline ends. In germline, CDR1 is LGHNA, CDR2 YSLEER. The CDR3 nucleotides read TGCGCCAGCAGCCAGACCTGGGAAGGATACAATGAGCAGTTCTTC. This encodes CASSQTWEGYNEQFF.

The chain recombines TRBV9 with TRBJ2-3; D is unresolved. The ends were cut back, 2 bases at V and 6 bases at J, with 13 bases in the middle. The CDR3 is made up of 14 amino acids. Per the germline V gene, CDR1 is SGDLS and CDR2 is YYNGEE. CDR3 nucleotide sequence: TGTGCCAGCAGCGTGACCCCTCAGTCTGATACGCAGTATTTT. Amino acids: CASSVTPQSDTQYF.

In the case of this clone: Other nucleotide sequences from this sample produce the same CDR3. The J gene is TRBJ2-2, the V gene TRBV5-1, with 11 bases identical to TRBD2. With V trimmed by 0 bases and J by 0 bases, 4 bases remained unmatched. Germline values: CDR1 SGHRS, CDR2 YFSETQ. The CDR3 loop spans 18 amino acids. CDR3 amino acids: CASSLELAGATNTGELFF. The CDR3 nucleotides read TGCGCCAGCAGCTTGGAACTAGCGGGGGCGACGAACACCGGGGAGCTGTTTTTT.

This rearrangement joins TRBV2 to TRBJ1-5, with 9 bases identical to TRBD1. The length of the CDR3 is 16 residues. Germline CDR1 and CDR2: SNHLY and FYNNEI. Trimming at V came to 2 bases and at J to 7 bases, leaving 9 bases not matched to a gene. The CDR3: CASSELGGQGNQPQHF. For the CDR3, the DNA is TGTGCCAGCAGTGAATTAGGGGGACAGGGAAACCAGCCCCAGCATTTT.

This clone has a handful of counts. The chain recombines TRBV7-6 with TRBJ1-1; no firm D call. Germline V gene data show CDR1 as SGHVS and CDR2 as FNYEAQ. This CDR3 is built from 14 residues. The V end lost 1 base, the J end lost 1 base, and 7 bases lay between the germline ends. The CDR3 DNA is TGTGCCAGCAGCTTAGACACCCGGAACACTGAAGCTTTCTTT. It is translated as CASSLDTRNTEAFF.

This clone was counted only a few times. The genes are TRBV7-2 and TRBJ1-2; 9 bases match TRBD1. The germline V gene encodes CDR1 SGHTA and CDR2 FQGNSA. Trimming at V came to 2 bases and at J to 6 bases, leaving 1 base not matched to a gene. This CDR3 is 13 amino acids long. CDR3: CASSLRQGDGYTF. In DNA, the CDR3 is TGTGCCAGCAGCTTAAGACAGGGGGATGGCTACACCTTC.

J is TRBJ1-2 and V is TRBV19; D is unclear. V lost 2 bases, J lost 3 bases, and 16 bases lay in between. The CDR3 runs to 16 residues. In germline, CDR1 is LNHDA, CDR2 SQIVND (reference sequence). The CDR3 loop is CASSIYHQRGDYGYTF. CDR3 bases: TGTGCCAGTAGTATATATCATCAGCGGGGTGACTATGGCTACACCTTC.

CDR3 DNA: TGCGCCAGCAGCCAAGGGTTCAGGGGTGGACAGCCCCAGCATTTT. It is translated as CASSQGFRGGQPQHF. This chain connects TRBV4-3 to TRBJ1-5, with a weak D call TRBD1 (6 bases). V lost 1 base and J lost 7, with 14 bases in between. Per the germline V gene, CDR1 is LGHNA and CDR2 is YSLEER. The CDR3 has 15 amino acids.

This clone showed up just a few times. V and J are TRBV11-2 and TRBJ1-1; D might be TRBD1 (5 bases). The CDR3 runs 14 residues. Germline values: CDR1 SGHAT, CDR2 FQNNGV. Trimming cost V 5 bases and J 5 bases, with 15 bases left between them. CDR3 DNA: TGTGCCAGCAGCCCAAGTTCGGGGGTTACTGAAGCTTTCTTT. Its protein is CASSPSSGVTEAFF.

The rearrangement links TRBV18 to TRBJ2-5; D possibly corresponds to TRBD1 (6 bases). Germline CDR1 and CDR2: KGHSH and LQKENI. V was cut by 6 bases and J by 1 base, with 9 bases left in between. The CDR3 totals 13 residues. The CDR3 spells CASSRDTQETQYF. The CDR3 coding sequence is TGTGCCAGCTCCAGGGACACCCAAGAGACCCAGTACTTC.

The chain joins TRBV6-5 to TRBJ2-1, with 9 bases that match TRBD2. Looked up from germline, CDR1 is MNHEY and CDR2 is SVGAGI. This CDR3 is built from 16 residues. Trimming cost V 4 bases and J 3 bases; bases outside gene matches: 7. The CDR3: CASSSTLAGYYNEQFF. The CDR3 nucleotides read TGTGCCAGCAGTTCTACCCTAGCGGGGTACTACAATGAGCAGTTCTTC.

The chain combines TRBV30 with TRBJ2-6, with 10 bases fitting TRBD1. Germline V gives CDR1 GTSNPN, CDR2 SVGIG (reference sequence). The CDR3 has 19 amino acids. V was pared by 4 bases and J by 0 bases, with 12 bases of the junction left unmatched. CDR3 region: CAWKRDRGRGPSGANVLTF. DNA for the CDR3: TGTGCCTGGAAACGCGACAGGGGGCGCGGACCCTCTGGGGCCAACGTCCTGACTTTC.

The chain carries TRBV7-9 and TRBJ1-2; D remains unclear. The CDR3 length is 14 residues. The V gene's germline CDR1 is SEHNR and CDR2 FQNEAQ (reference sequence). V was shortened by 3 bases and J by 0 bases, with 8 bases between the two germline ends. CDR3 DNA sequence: TGTGCCAGCAGCTTGGGTCTGTCTAACTATGGCTACACCTTC. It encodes CASSLGLSNYGYTF.

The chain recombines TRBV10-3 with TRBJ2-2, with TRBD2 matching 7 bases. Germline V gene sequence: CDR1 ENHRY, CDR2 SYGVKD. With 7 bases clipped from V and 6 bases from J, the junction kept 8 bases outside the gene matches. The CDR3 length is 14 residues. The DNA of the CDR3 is TGTGCCATCAAGGCGGGGGAGGTCGCCGGGGAGCTGTTTTTT. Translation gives CAIKAGEVAGELFF.